This T cell receptor (beta chain) originates from a study of shared clonotypes between healthy human individuals. Findings and caveats of the study: The sharing of 4% to 5.5% of naive CD4 clonotypes was seen across a handful of donors.

On this clone: What it binds is unknown.

Some clones are missing from TCRdb's copy, which holds only in-frame ones; the method was immunoSEQ multiplex PCR. The sample shows 2 million to 2.5 million clones, 90% to 95% of them seen only once. Naive CD8 isolation took CD45RO-negative cells positively selected for CCR7 and excluded terminally differentiated effector memory CD45RA+ cells. Healthy adults negative for HIV, lacking recent acute infections or vaccinations, served as donors. The CDR3 consists of 14 residues. With 4 bases removed from V and 1 base from J, the gap between germline ends came to 7 bases. Per germline, CDR1 WNHNN and CDR2 SYGVQD (reference sequence).

Material for sequencing was naive CD8+ T cells from PBMCs. This sequence joins TRBV10-1 and TRBJ2-2, with D possibly matching TRBD2 (6 bases). This receptor was identified in a man in his late teens or twenties in good health. Some clones in this sample may be carry-over from other donors' samples. CDR3 nucleotide sequence: TGCGCCAGCAGTGGCGGGGAGAACACCGGGGAGCTGTTTTTT. It is translated as CASSGGENTGELFF.